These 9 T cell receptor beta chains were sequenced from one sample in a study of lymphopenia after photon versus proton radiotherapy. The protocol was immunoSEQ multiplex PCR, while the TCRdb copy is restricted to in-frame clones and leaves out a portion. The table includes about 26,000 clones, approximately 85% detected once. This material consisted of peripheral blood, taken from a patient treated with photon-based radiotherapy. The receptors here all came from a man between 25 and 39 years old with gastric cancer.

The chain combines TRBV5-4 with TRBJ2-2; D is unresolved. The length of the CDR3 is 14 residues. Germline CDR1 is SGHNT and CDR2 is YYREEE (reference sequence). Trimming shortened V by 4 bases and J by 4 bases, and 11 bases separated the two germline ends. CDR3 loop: CASSIVGVTGELFF. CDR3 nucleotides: TGTGCCAGCAGCATCGTTGGGGTCACCGGGGAGCTGTTTTTT. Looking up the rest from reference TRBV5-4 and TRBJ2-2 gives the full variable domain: ETGVTQSPTHLIKTRGQQVTLRCSSQSGHNTVSWYQQALGQGPQFIFQYYREEENGRGNFPPRFSGLQFPNYSSELNVNALELDDSALYLCASSIVGVTGELFFGEGSRLTVL.

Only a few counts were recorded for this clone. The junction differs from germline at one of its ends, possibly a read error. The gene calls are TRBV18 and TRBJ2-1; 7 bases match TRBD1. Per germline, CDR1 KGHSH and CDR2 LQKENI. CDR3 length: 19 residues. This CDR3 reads CATSTGVVSAGQGRNEQFF. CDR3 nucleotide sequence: TGTGCCACCTCAACAGGGGTTGTTTCGGCAGGTCAGGGCCGCAATGAGCAGTTCTTC.

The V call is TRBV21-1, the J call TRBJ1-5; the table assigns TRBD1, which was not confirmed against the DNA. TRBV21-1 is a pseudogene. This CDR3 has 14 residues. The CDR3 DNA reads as TGTGCCAGCAGCTTGGCAGGGGGCAATCAGCCCCAGCATTTT. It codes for CASSLAGGNQPQHF.

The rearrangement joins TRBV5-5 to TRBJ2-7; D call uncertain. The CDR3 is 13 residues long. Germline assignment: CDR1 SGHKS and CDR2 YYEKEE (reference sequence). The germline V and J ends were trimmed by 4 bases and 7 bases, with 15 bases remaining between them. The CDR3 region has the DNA TGTGCCAGCAGCCTGACTCGGATGGGGGAGCAGTACTTC. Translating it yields CASSLTRMGEQYF.

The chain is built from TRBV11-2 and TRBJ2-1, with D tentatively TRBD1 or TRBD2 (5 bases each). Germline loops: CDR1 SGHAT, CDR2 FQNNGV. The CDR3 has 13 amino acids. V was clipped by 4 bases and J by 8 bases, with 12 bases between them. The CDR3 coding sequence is TGTGCCAGCAGCTCGAGAGGGGCAGATGAGCAGTTCTTC. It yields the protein CASSSRGADEQFF.

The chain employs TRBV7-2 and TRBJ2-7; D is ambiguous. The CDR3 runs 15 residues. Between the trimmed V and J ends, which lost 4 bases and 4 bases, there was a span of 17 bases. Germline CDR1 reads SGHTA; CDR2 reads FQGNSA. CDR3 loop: CASSSSGPLGYEQYF. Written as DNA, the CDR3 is TGTGCCAGCAGCTCCTCGGGCCCCCTGGGTTACGAGCAGTACTTC.

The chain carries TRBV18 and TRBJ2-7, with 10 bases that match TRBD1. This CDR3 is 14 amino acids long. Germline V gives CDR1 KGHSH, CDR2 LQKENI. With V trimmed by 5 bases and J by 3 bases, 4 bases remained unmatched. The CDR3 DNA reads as TGTGCCAGCTCAATAGGACAGGGGGACTACGAGCAGTACTTC. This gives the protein CASSIGQGDYEQYF.

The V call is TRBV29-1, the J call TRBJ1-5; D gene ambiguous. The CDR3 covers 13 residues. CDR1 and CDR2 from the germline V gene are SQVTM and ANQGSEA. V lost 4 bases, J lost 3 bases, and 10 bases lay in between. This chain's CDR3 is CSVGATHNQPQHF. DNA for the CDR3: TGCAGCGTTGGTGCCACTCACAATCAGCCCCAGCATTTT.

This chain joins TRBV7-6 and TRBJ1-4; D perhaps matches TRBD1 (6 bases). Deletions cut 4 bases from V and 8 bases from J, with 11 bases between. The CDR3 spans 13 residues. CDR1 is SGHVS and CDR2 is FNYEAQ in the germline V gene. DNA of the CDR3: TGTGCCAGCAGCTCCCCGGACAGCGAAAAACTGTTTTTT. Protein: CASSSPDSEKLFF.